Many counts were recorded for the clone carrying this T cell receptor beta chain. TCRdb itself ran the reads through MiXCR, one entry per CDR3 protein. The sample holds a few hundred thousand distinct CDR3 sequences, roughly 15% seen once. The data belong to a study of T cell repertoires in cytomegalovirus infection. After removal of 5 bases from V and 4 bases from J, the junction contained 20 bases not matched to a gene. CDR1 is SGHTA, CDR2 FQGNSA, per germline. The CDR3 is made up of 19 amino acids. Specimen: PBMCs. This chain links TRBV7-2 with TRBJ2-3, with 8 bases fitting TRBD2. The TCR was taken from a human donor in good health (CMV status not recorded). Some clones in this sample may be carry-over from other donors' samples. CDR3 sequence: CASSPAGIAGTWVPDTQYF. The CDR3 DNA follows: TGTGCCAGCAGCCCTGCGGGAATAGCGGGGACCTGGGTCCCAGATACGCAGTATTTT. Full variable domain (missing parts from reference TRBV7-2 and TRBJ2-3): GAGVSQSPSNKVTEKGKDVELRCDPISGHTALYWYRQSLGQGLEFLIYFQGNSAPDKSGLPSDRFSAERTGGSVSTLTIQRTQQEDSAVYLCASSPAGIAGTWVPDTQYFGPGTRLTVL.